These T cell receptor beta chains were read from a single sample in a study of STAT5B mutations in CD4+ large granular lymphocyte leukemia. TCRdb keeps only in-frame clones here, not all; method: immunoSEQ multiplex PCR. This sample has roughly 21,000 clones, with roughly 80% found just once. The specimen was CD4+ T cells from blood buffy coats. These receptor sequences come from a human donor in good health. Each CDR3 is given with its conserved first and last residue. D genes are given only for firm matches. Part of the rows lack a size; the others show once, few, many or a class for expanded clones.

>TRBV11-3|TRBJ2-7|NA|NA
TGTGCCAGCAGCCGGATGGGGGGTTACGAGCAGTACTTC
CASSRMGGYEQYF
>TRBV11-2|TRBJ2-3|NA|TRBD2
TGTGCCAGCAGCTGGGGGGGTCGGGGTCCTAATACGCAGTATTTT
CASSWGGRGPNTQYF
>TRBV28|TRBJ2-3|once|TRBD1
TGTGCCAGCAGCGCAAGGACAGGGGGCACAGATACGCAGTATTTT
CASSARTGGTDTQYF
>TRBV6-6|TRBJ1-5|NA|NA
TGTGCCAGCAGTTACTCTGGGACCCATCAGCCCCAGCATTTT
CASSYSGTHQPQHF
>TRBV28|TRBJ2-7|NA|NA
TGTGCCAGCAGTTTTGTTCAGGGTCGCTACGAGCAGTACTTC
CASSFVQGRYEQYF
>TRBV15|TRBJ1-4|NA|NA
TGTGCCACCAGCAGAGGAGTGCTGGATGAAAAACTGTTTTTT
CATSRGVLDEKLFF
>TRBV19|TRBJ2-3|NA|TRBD1
TGTGCCAGTAGCCCCGGGACAGGGTTCGGCGATACGCAGTATTTT
CASSPGTGFGDTQYF
>TRBV10-3|TRBJ2-7|NA|TRBD2
TGTGCCACCGTAGGAGCGGGAGTCTACGAGCAGTACTTC
CATVGAGVYEQYF
>TRBV30|TRBJ2-7|NA|NA
TGTGCCTGGAGCCGGGGGGCAGGCTACGAGCAGTACTTC
CAWSRGAGYEQYF
>TRBV30|TRBJ1-1|NA|NA
TGTGCCTGGAGTCGGCCTCAGGGGAACACTGAAGCTTTCTTT
CAWSRPQGNTEAFF
>TRBV10-3|TRBJ1-2|NA|NA
TGTGCCATCAGTGAGGACAGGAACTATGGCTACACCTTC
CAISEDRNYGYTF
>TRBV5-6|TRBJ2-2|NA|NA
TGTGCCAGCAGCTTGGTGGAGGGGGGCGCCAGGACCGGGGAGCTGTTTTTT
CASSLVEGGARTGELFF
>TRBV5-6|TRBJ2-7|NA|NA
TGTGCCAGCAGCCCCTTCGGGGTTTACGAGCAGTACTTC
CASSPFGVYEQYF
>TRBV7-9|TRBJ2-3|NA|NA
TGTGCCAGCAGCGTGACTAGACGGGCCGAGAAAAGTTTCGATACGCAGTATTTT
CASSVTRRAEKSFDTQYF
>TRBV7-6|TRBJ2-1|NA|TRBD2
TGTGCCAGCAGCTTACTAGCGGGAGGGCCACCGGGGTTCTTC
CASSLLAGGPPGFF
>TRBV27|TRBJ2-7|NA|NA
TGTGCCAGCAGTTCAAGACAGGTAAAAACCTACGAGCAGTACTTC
CASSSRQVKTYEQYF
>TRBV27|TRBJ2-2|NA|TRBD2
TGTGCCAGCAGTTTATACGTTCGCGGGAGAGGGAACACCGGGGAGCTGTTTTTT
CASSLYVRGRGNTGELFF
>TRBV6-5|TRBJ2-5|NA|NA
TGTGCCAGCAGTCGGCGCGGGGAGCAGTACTTC
CASSRRGEQYF
>TRBV7-2|TRBJ2-2|once|TRBD2
TGTGCCAGCAGCTTAATGGCGGGAGGGAACACCGGGGAGCTGTTTTTT
CASSLMAGGNTGELFF
>TRBV6-6|TRBJ2-1|NA|NA
TGTGCCAGCAGTTACCCTCAGTTGAATGAGCAGTTCTTC
CASSYPQLNEQFF
>TRBV11-3|TRBJ2-3|NA|NA
TGTGCCAGCAGTTTCGAGCGCTCAGATACGCAGTATTTT
CASSFERSDTQYF
>TRBV7-9|TRBJ1-4|NA|NA
TGTGCCAGCAGCTTATATAGGCAGGGCGGTGAAAAACTGTTTTTT
CASSLYRQGGEKLFF
>TRBV5-1|TRBJ2-3|NA|NA
TGCGCCAGCAGCTTGAGGGACTCCACAGATACGCAGTATTTT
CASSLRDSTDTQYF
>TRBV29-1|TRBJ2-7|NA|TRBD2
TGCAGCGTTGATAGTTCCGGACTAGCGGGAGCCTACGAGCAGTACTTC
CSVDSSGLAGAYEQYF
>TRBV7-6|TRBJ2-7|NA|NA
TGTGCCAGCAGCTCGAAGGGGGAGCAGTACTTC
CASSSKGEQYF
>TRBV27|TRBJ2-5|NA|TRBD2
TGTGCCAGCAGTCCCCTGACTAGCGGGACCGTGGAGACCCAGTACTTC
CASSPLTSGTVETQYF
>TRBV28|TRBJ1-5|NA|TRBD1
TGTGCCAGCAAGGGCAGGGGGCAGGGTAGCAATCAGCCCCAGCATTTT
CASKGRGQGSNQPQHF
>TRBV10-2|TRBJ2-2|once|NA
TGCGCCAGCAGTGGTTCAGGGACGAACACCGGGGAGCTGTTTTTT
CASSGSGTNTGELFF
>TRBV7-2|TRBJ1-5|NA|NA
TGTGCCAGCAGCTTAGGGGGGGGGCACAATCAGCCCCAGCATTTT
CASSLGGGHNQPQHF
>TRBV28|TRBJ1-5|few|NA
TGTGCCAGCAGTGGGGGGGGCTCTAATCAGCCCCAGCATTTT
CASSGGGSNQPQHF
>TRBV6-1|TRBJ2-5|NA|TRBD2
TGTGCCAGCAGTGGGCAGGGACTAGCGGAAGAGACCCAGTACTTC
CASSGQGLAEETQYF
>TRBV2|TRBJ2-1|NA|NA
TGTGCCAGCAGCCCCGGTCCGGGTGAGCAGTTCTTC
CASSPGPGEQFF
>TRBV7-9|TRBJ2-1|NA|TRBD2
TGTGCCAGTAGCGGGAGCGAGTTTGAGCAGTTCTTC
CASSGSEFEQFF
>TRBV28|TRBJ1-2|NA|NA
TGTGCCAGCGGCGACAGCTATGGCTACACCTTC
CASGDSYGYTF
>TRBV6-1|TRBJ1-1|NA|NA
TGTGCCAGCAGTGAAGCCGGGGGAGGAGCTTTCTTT
CASSEAGGGAFF
>TRBV11-2|TRBJ1-1|NA|NA
TGTGCCAGCAGCCCGGGGGGGGGCTGGAGCACTGAAGCTTTCTTT
CASSPGGGWSTEAFF
>TRBV2|TRBJ2-1|NA|NA
TGTGCCAGCATAGAGGACTCTTCGTATGAGCAGTTCTTC
CASIEDSSYEQFF
>TRBV28|TRBJ2-7|few|NA
TGTGCCAGCCAAGGGGGTTACGACGAGCAGTACTTC
CASQGGYDEQYF
>TRBV2|TRBJ2-3|NA|NA
TGTGCCAGCAGGGGGACCTATGATACAGATACGCAGTATTTT
CASRGTYDTDTQYF
>TRBV27|TRBJ1-2|NA|NA
TGTGCCAGCAGTCCCACCCCAGGGTTCTCTGGCTACACCTTC
CASSPTPGFSGYTF
>TRBV5-1|TRBJ2-5|few|NA
TGCGCCAGCAGCTTCAAAGAGACCCAGTACTTC
CASSFKETQYF
>TRBV6-5|TRBJ2-3|few|NA
TGTGCCAGCAGTTCCAGGGGAGATACGCAGTATTTT
CASSSRGDTQYF
>TRBV5-8|TRBJ1-2|few|NA
TGTGCCAGCAGCTTGGGGCGGACCTATGGCTACACCTTC
CASSLGRTYGYTF
>TRBV7-9|TRBJ2-7|NA|TRBD1
TGTGCCAGCAGCTTAGACGGGACAGGGTTTTACGAGCAGTACTTC
CASSLDGTGFYEQYF
>TRBV5-6|TRBJ2-1|NA|NA
TGTGCCAGCAGCTTGCGGGTCAGGAGGAATGAGCAGTTCTTC
CASSLRVRRNEQFF
>TRBV27|TRBJ1-1|NA|NA
TGTGCCAGCAGTGCCGGGAGGACTGAAGCTTTCTTT
CASSAGRTEAFF
>TRBV5-8|TRBJ2-5|NA|NA
TGTGCCAGCCGCGAATCAGGGGTAGAGACCCAGTACTTC
CASRESGVETQYF
>TRBV30|TRBJ2-1|NA|NA
TGTGCCTGGAGCCTAGCCGGCGATGAGCAGTTCTTC
CAWSLAGDEQFF
>TRBV27|TRBJ2-1|NA|TRBD2
TGTGCCAGCAGTTTAAGGACTAGCAGTGAGCAGTTCTTC
CASSLRTSSEQFF
>TRBV13|TRBJ2-2|NA|TRBD2
TGTGCCAGCAGCTTAGGGACTAGCGGTTACACCGGGGAGCTGTTTTTT
CASSLGTSGYTGELFF
>TRBV30|TRBJ2-2|NA|TRBD2
TGTGCCTGGAGTGGCAGAGTAGCGGGAGGGGAGCTGTTTTTT
CAWSGRVAGGELFF
>TRBV11-3|TRBJ2-1|few|NA
TGTGCCAGCAGCGGGAGCCAGGTCCCCTACAATGAGCAGTTCTTC
CASSGSQVPYNEQFF
>TRBV25-1|TRBJ1-1|NA|NA
TGTGCCAGCAGTGAACAAGGGGACCTGAACACTGAAGCTTTCTTT
CASSEQGDLNTEAFF
>TRBV4-1|TRBJ2-1|NA|NA
TGCGCCAGCAGCCCGTTCGAGGGCCGGAATGAGCAGTTCTTC
CASSPFEGRNEQFF
>TRBV28|TRBJ2-3|NA|NA
TGTGCCAGCGGGACTAGCACAGATACGCAGTATTTT
CASGTSTDTQYF